This entry lists 13 T cell receptor beta chains sequenced from one sample in a study of response to subunit inactivated influenza vaccine. TCRdb reprocessed the RT-PCR reads with MiXCR, giving one entry per CDR3 protein. There are 710,000 or so distinct CDR3 sequences in the sample; approximately 14% occur only once, and roughly 11% lies in the top ten. Sequenced here: PBMCs from blood, sampled about 12 days after vaccination. Receptor source: a man between 50 and 59 years old who received an inactivated influenza vaccine.

The V and J genes are TRBV4-1 and TRBJ2-7; D is unresolved. The germline V and J ends were trimmed by 0 bases and 7 bases, with 16 bases remaining between them. This CDR3 contains 15 residues. Germline CDR1 reads MGHRA; CDR2 reads YSYEKL. The CDR3 coding sequence is TGCGCCAGCAGCCAAGATGTGGCCTCACCCGGGGAGCAGTACTTC. Protein product: CASSQDVASPGEQYF.

This clonotype came up a few times. The J gene is TRBJ2-2, the V gene TRBV5-1; 11 bases agree with TRBD1. The length of the CDR3 is 14 residues. Germline CDR1 and CDR2: SGHRS and YFSETQ. With V trimmed by 6 bases and J by 4 bases, 2 bases remained unmatched. CDR3: CASTGQGATGELFF. CDR3 sequence (DNA): TGCGCCAGCACCGGACAGGGGGCCACCGGGGAGCTGTTTTTT.

This clonotype was detected only once. The chain joins TRBV20-1 to TRBJ2-3, with 7 bases matching TRBD2. This CDR3 spans 17 amino acids. The J segment lost 2 bases and the V segment lost 1 base, leaving 12 bases of the junction unmatched. Germline V CDR1 and CDR2: DFQATT, SNEGSKA (reference sequence). CDR3 protein: CSARAPGVAGATDTQYF. The DNA of the CDR3 is TGCAGTGCTAGAGCCCCGGGGGTGGCGGGAGCCACAGATACGCAGTATTTT.

J is TRBJ2-7 and V is TRBV6-5; 8 nucleotides line up with TRBD1. This CDR3 contains 12 residues. From germline, CDR1 is MNHEY and CDR2 SVGAGI. J lost 12 bases, V lost 7 bases, and 11 bases had no gene match. The CDR3, as DNA: TGTGCCAGCACCGCTACGGACAGGGTGGCGTACTTC. As protein: CASTATDRVAYF.

The count of this clonotype is one. This CDR3 is CASSISGARGAQHF. Written as DNA, the CDR3 is TGTGCCAGCAGCATTTCGGGGGCCCGGGGGGCCCAGCATTTT. The gene calls are TRBV6-2 or TRBV6-3 and TRBJ1-5, with D possibly matching TRBD1 (6 bases). CDR1 and CDR2 from the germline V gene are MNHEY and SVGEGT. The CDR3 contains 14 residues. V was cut by 6 bases and J by 11 bases, with 20 bases left in between.

At least ten counts were recorded for this clonotype. The chain links TRBV29-1 to TRBJ2-2; D call uncertain. Germline V gene lookup returns CDR1 SQVTM and CDR2 ANQGSEA. This CDR3 is 11 amino acids long. The V gene lost 1 base and the J gene lost 7 bases, with 4 bases spanning the gap. CDR3 in amino acids: CSVEVFGELFF. The CDR3 bases are TGCAGCGTTGAAGTTTTCGGGGAGCTGTTTTTT.

This clonotype turned up a few times. The rearrangement joins TRBV7-8 to TRBJ2-3, with D perhaps TRBD1 or TRBD2 (5 bases each). CDR3 length: 16 residues. V was trimmed by 5 bases and J by 0 bases, leaving 15 bases between them. CDR1 and CDR2 from the germline V gene are SGHVS and FQNEAQ. The CDR3 is CASSHTGRPSTDTQYF. CDR3 sequence (DNA): TGTGCCAGCAGCCACACGGGACGGCCTAGCACAGATACGCAGTATTTT.

V usage is TRBV12-3 or TRBV12-4 and J usage is TRBJ1-1, with 9 positions matching TRBD1. This CDR3 spans 15 amino acids. V was clipped by 5 bases and J by 3 bases; unmatched bases: 7. CDR3 region: CASSATGQGHTEAFF. CDR3 nucleotide sequence: TGTGCCAGCAGTGCTACGGGACAGGGTCACACTGAAGCTTTCTTT.

The table lists this clonotype with a few counts. The chain combines TRBV10-3 with TRBJ2-7, with a weak D call TRBD2 (5 bases). CDR3 length: 12 amino acids. Germline CDR1 reads ENHRY; CDR2 reads SYGVKD. The ends were cut back, 2 bases at V and 3 bases at J, with 5 bases in the middle. CDR3 region: CAISEEGYEQYF. As DNA, the CDR3 is TGTGCCATCAGTGAGGAGGGCTACGAGCAGTACTTC.

This clonotype was seen a few times. V usage is TRBV28 and J usage is TRBJ1-3, with D possibly TRBD1 on 5 matching bases. The CDR3 sequence is 15 residues long. Germline V gene lookup returns CDR1 MDHEN and CDR2 SYDVKM. The V gene lost 7 bases and the J gene lost 2 bases, with 15 bases spanning the gap. This CDR3 reads CASIPEGEPGNTIYF. DNA of the CDR3: TGTGCCAGCATTCCGGAAGGGGAACCTGGAAACACCATATATTTT.

In its sample, this clonotype was seen a few times. The chain is built from TRBV4-3 and TRBJ1-6; D is perhaps TRBD1 (6 bases). The germline V gene has CDR1 LGHNA and CDR2 YSLEER. The CDR3 covers 17 residues. V dropped 0 bases and J dropped 9 bases, with 18 bases sitting between them. The CDR3 region is CASSQDPYTGRISPLHF. In DNA, the CDR3 is TGCGCCAGCAGCCAAGATCCCTATACAGGGAGAATTTCACCCCTCCACTTT.

At least ten counts were recorded for this clonotype. The chain employs TRBV25-1 and TRBJ1-4, with D maybe TRBD1 (5 bases). Trimming pared 0 bases from V and 6 bases from J, leaving 11 bases between. The CDR3 spans 15 residues. CDR1 is MGHDK, CDR2 SYGVNS, per germline. The CDR3: CASSEYGRVDEKLFF. The CDR3 DNA reads as TGTGCCAGCAGTGAATATGGCAGGGTCGATGAAAAACTGTTTTTT.

This clonotype was seen repeatedly, ten times or more. The J gene is TRBJ2-2, the V gene TRBV30; D not resolved. V was pared by 4 bases and J by 2 bases, with 8 bases between. The CDR3 totals 13 residues. Germline V gene data show CDR1 as GTSNPN and CDR2 as SVGIG (reference sequence). The CDR3 spells CAWTWANTGELFF. Here the CDR3 DNA reads TGTGCCTGGACGTGGGCAAACACCGGGGAGCTGTTTTTT.